This T cell receptor beta chain is from a study of human T cells and chemical hapten exposure (TCRdb year 2021). Regarding the research as a whole: For sensitization, 2% DPC in acetone was applied to a roughly 2 cm by roughly 2 cm area of upper inner arm skin. Throughout the approximately 24-week study period, patients were also given weekly therapeutic DPC doses on the scalp. Patch testing was done on the upper back using Finn chambers containing 0.01% DPC, and results were scored after 6 days according to International Contact Dermatitis Research Group standards. The patient cohort, mostly female, included alopecia areata with under or over 50% scalp involvement, alopecia totalis and alopecia universalis. Libraries were combined into a pool for sequencing, and differences in TCR yield between samples came mainly from small differences in library volumes within the pool. Peripheral blood TCR repertoire changes were tracked in vivo in alopecia patients during primary and secondary sensitization to the hapten diphenylcyclopropenone (DPC). Blood samples were taken from patients before sensitization (week 0) and at 2, 6 and about 24 weeks after DPC sensitization. Nearly 30 alopecia patients gave blood for TCR sequencing at one to four time points (pre-sensitization, 2, 6 and 24 weeks). For every blood RNA sample, sequencing covered both the TCR alpha and TCR beta chains.

What this sample's time point label stands for: pre-sensitization, week 0. The treatment or condition label for this specimen denotes: therapeutic diphenylcyclopropenone sensitization with weekly scalp DPC. Total RNA was extracted from unfractionated whole blood collected in Tempus Blood RNA tubes. Blood at each patch-test visit was drawn before the patch test was applied. To be eligible, patients had to be aged 18 to 70, diagnosed with alopecia and judged suitable for DPC therapy, while pregnant patients were excluded. Library method: RACE. Sequenced on a NextSeq 500. Library preparation attached unique molecular identifiers to individual cDNA molecules for quantitative, reproducible TCR counting. The paper's data handling went like this. A median of about 87,000 TCRs per sample was observed, with a range of 23,224 to 690,600. The Decombinator software suite was used to annotate V, J and CDR3 in the TCR reads. For the PS versus PT1 abundance plots, all samples were subsampled to the same number of TCRs (28,000). Expanded TCRs were defined as absent before sensitization and observed at least eight times at the 2-week time point. The public sequencing data were trimmed at Q25 with fastp and processed into clonotypes with MiXCR by TCRdb, which kept only in-frame beta chains. One record per CDR3 amino acid sequence lists the most common genes and DNA. TCRdb's processing, not the authors' own work, is the source of the V and J calls. The sample includes about 30,000 distinct CDR3 sequences, with about a tenth observed a single time. The ten biggest clones cover 27% of the sample.

General study outcomes and caveats: Expanded TCRs formed significantly more large CDR3 similarity clusters than pre-sensitization or healthy control sets, consistent with antigen-driven responses. Repeated subsampling changed both the strength of the expansion versus patch-test correlation and the threshold at which the correlation became significant. Because all patients had alopecia, a presumed autoimmune disease, the immune response of the patients might differ from that of healthy individuals. The number of PT1 expanded TCRs positively correlated with patch test score, significant at thresholds 8, 16 and 32 but not 4. No change with DPC sensitization was found in the number of TCRs above 1 in 1000 frequency, and no evidence of global repertoire structure alterations was found.

This clonotype was seen repeatedly, ten times or more. Its antigen target is currently unknown. No much larger clonotype is one base removed from it; base qualities were not supplied. The sequence came from a man aged 45 to 65 with alopecia areata. Some clones in this sample may be carry-over from other donors' samples. Material: whole blood, obtained in connection with sensitization to the hapten diphenylcyclopropenone (DPC).

The DNA is TGTGCCTGGAGTTCCGGACAGGGGGCGGCCTACGAGCAGTACTTC. This sequence encodes CAWSSGQGAAYEQYF. The V gene is TRBV30 and the J gene is TRBJ2-7; 11 of the junction bases match TRBD1. The germline V gene (reference sequence) sets CDR1 to GTSNPN and CDR2 to SVGIG. Ends trimmed: V by 2 bases, J by 2 bases; bases unmatched to a gene: 5. Inclusive of the bounding cysteine and phenylalanine, the CDR3 is 15 residues long. This entry keeps only the CDR3 DNA: 45 bases, framed from base 1.